The 30 T cell receptor beta chains reported below all come from one sample, sequenced in a study of T cell repertoires and HLA-DP antigens. Antigens for these TCRs are unknown. Using immunoSEQ multiplex PCR, the repertoire was profiled, and TCRdb retains in-frame clones only, with some absent. The sample holds almost 90,000 clones, about 89% seen once. The sequencing input was CD4+ T cells from PBMCs. These TCRs come from a man aged 50-60 years in good health and CMV-seronegative.

J is TRBJ1-6 and V is TRBV6-6; D perhaps matches TRBD1 (5 bases). Germline CDR1 reads MNHNY; CDR2 reads SVGAGI (reference sequence). Trimming stripped 6 bases from V and 10 bases from J, with 16 bases between. CDR3 size: 14 residues. CDR3 loop: CASRPRGGVSPLHF. The CDR3 DNA reads as TGTGCCAGCAGACCGAGAGGAGGGGTGTCACCCCTCCACTTT.

V usage is TRBV6-5 and J usage is TRBJ1-2; 11 bases align to TRBD1. Unmatched junction bases numbered 4, after V lost 8 bases and J lost 8 bases. The CDR3 consists of 12 residues. Germline-derived CDR1 and CDR2 are MNHEY and SVGAGI. The CDR3 sequence: CASGQGAGGYTF. CDR3 DNA: TGTGCCAGCGGACAGGGGGCTGGAGGCTACACCTTC.

The chain has TRBV7-9 and TRBJ2-3, with TRBD1 matching over 8 bases. V gave up 0 bases and J gave up 0 bases; unmatched junction bases: 8. The CDR3 loop spans 18 amino acids. Per germline, CDR1 SEHNR and CDR2 FQNEAQ (reference sequence). This CDR3 reads CASSLAGQAYSSTDTQYF. In DNA, the CDR3 is TGTGCCAGCAGCTTAGCGGGACAGGCATATTCTAGCACAGATACGCAGTATTTT. Full variable domain (rest looked up from reference TRBV7-9 and TRBJ2-3): DTGVSQNPRHKITKRGQNVTFRCDPISEHNRLYWYRQTLGQGPEFLTYFQNEAQLEKSRLLSDRFSAERPKGSFSTLEIQRTEQGDSAMYLCASSLAGQAYSSTDTQYFGPGTRLTVL.

This chain connects TRBV21-1 to TRBJ2-1; the D call in the table, TRBD2, was not verified against the DNA. TRBV21-1 is shown as a pseudogene. The CDR3 is 17 residues long. The CDR3 protein is CASSKDLPAGTYNEQFF. CDR3 in DNA: TGTGCCAGCAGCAAAGATCTTCCAGCGGGGACTTATAATGAGCAGTTCTTC.

This chain joins TRBV5-5 and TRBJ1-1; D call uncertain. CDR1 and CDR2 from the germline V gene are SGHKS and YYEKEE (reference sequence). Trimming shortened V by 0 bases and J by 8 bases, and 8 bases separated the two germline ends. The CDR3 covers 12 residues. CDR3 sequence (DNA): TGTGCCAGCAGCTTGGAGCCGAGAGAAGCTTTCTTT. Protein sequence: CASSLEPREAFF.

The J gene is TRBJ1-1, the V gene TRBV6-5; TRBD1 aligns across 10 bases. Germline CDR1 and CDR2: MNHEY and SVGAGI. V trimming: 2 bases; J trimming: 7 bases; junction bases outside the gene matches: 7. This CDR3 has 15 residues. For the CDR3, the DNA is TGTGCCAGCAGTTACGCCGGGACAGGGGTATTTGAAGCTTTCTTT. Amino acids: CASSYAGTGVFEAFF.

This chain links TRBV6-5 with TRBJ2-7; 9 nucleotides line up with TRBD1. The V segment lost 5 bases and the J segment 3 bases; nucleotides outside the gene matches: 5. The CDR3 consists of 14 residues. Looked up from germline, CDR1 is MNHEY and CDR2 is SVGAGI. The CDR3 reads CASSPTGGSYEQYF. DNA for the CDR3: TGTGCCAGCAGTCCGACAGGGGGGAGCTACGAGCAGTACTTC.

The chain couples TRBV18 to TRBJ2-7; maybe TRBD2 (6 bases). Germline-derived CDR1 and CDR2 are KGHSH and LQKENI. The CDR3 totals 14 residues. V lost 3 bases, J lost 5 bases, and 14 bases lay in between. The CDR3 reads CASSPYGGSHEQYF. The CDR3 bases are TGTGCCAGCTCACCTTACGGGGGTTCCCACGAGCAGTACTTC.

The chain links TRBV9 to TRBJ2-3; D ambiguous. The V end lost 3 bases, the J end lost 0 bases, and 8 bases lay between the germline ends. The CDR3 contains 14 residues. Germline V lookup: CDR1 SGDLS, CDR2 YYNGEE. As DNA, the CDR3 is TGTGCCAGCAGCGAATATCCTAGCACAGATACGCAGTATTTT. Amino acid sequence: CASSEYPSTDTQYF.

This chain links TRBV6-6 with TRBJ1-1; D is possibly TRBD1 (5 bases). Trimming took off 4 bases at V and 0 bases at J, with 9 bases between the two ends. The germline V gene has CDR1 MNHNY and CDR2 SVGAGI (reference sequence). This CDR3 spans 14 amino acids. CDR3: CASSFQGVNTEAFF. The CDR3 DNA is TGTGCCAGCAGTTTTCAAGGGGTGAACACTGAAGCTTTCTTT.

This chain links TRBV6-1 with TRBJ2-4, with D possibly being TRBD2 (5 bases). The CDR3 contains 13 residues. CDR1 and CDR2 (germline): MNHNS, SASEGT. V was shortened by 4 bases and J by 6 bases, with 10 bases between the two germline ends. The CDR3 DNA follows: TGTGCCAGCAGTGCCGTGGAGGTAAACATTCAGTACTTC. Protein product: CASSAVEVNIQYF.

The rearrangement links TRBV9 to TRBJ1-4; possible D gene TRBD1, 5 bases. The CDR3 runs to 14 residues. Germline loops: CDR1 SGDLS, CDR2 YYNGEE. V lost 0 bases and J lost 7, with 10 bases in between. The CDR3 bases are TGTGCCAGCAGCGTAGATAGGGGAAGTGAAAAACTGTTTTTT. Translation: CASSVDRGSEKLFF.

The chain employs TRBV6-5 and TRBJ2-5, with D uncertain. From germline, CDR1 is MNHEY and CDR2 SVGAGI. The CDR3 extends over 13 amino acids. The ends were cut back, 7 bases at V and 5 bases at J, with 14 bases in the middle. The CDR3 DNA reads TGTGCCAGCAACGCCGACGGCAGGGAGACCCAGTACTTC. Its translation: CASNADGRETQYF.

This clone is a singleton in its sample. In the same sample, other DNA sequences code for this CDR3. The rearrangement uses TRBV4-3 and TRBJ2-7; the D is unclear. The CDR3 sequence is 13 residues long. CDR1 and CDR2 from the germline V gene are LGHNA and YSLEER. The V end lost 4 bases, the J end lost 8 bases, and 15 bases lay between the germline ends. This chain's CDR3 is CASSRGLVLQQYF. The CDR3 bases are TGCGCCAGCAGCCGAGGCTTGGTTCTACAGCAGTACTTC.

This rearrangement joins TRBV27 to TRBJ1-2; 8 positions match TRBD1. The CDR3 is made up of 13 amino acids. V lost 6 bases, J lost 4 bases, and 4 bases stayed unmatched. Germline CDR1 reads MNHEY; CDR2 reads SMNVEV (reference sequence). The CDR3 DNA sequence: TGTGCCAGCAGAAAACAGGGGGGCTATGGCTACACCTTC. Its translation: CASRKQGGYGYTF.

The rearrangement joins TRBV5-4 to TRBJ1-2; D may be TRBD1 (5 bases). Germline V gene sequence: CDR1 SGHNT, CDR2 YYREEE (reference sequence). V gave up 0 bases and J gave up 8 bases, with 14 bases separating them. This CDR3 has 14 residues. Written as DNA, the CDR3 is TGTGCCAGCAGCTTGGCCCCGGGGCTAGGCGGCTACACCTTC. Translation: CASSLAPGLGGYTF.

The rearrangement joins TRBV5-4 to TRBJ1-6; D is unresolved. V dropped 1 base and J dropped 9 bases, with 14 bases sitting between them. This CDR3 is built from 15 residues. Germline CDR1 is SGHNT and CDR2 is YYREEE (reference sequence). CDR3 region: CASSLKEAGSSPLHF. The CDR3 DNA follows: TGTGCCAGCAGCTTGAAGGAAGCAGGCTCTTCACCCCTCCACTTT.

The chain recombines TRBV5-1 with TRBJ1-4, with no clear D. The CDR3 length is 13 residues. The germline gives CDR1 SGHRS, CDR2 YFSETQ. Trimming left V 5 bases short and J 7 bases short, with 12 bases between. The DNA of the CDR3 is TGCGCCAGCAGATCCACCCGGGGTGAAAAACTGTTTTTT. It specifies CASRSTRGEKLFF.

This clone was recorded only once. V and J are TRBV7-6 and TRBJ1-6; D is undetermined. This CDR3 is built from 14 residues. In germline, CDR1 is SGHVS, CDR2 FNYEAQ. The V end lost 5 bases, the J end lost 4 bases, and 9 bases lay between the germline ends. CDR3 sequence reads: CASSQQSYNSPLHF. The CDR3 DNA reads as TGTGCCAGCAGCCAACAGAGTTATAATTCACCCCTCCACTTT.

The gene calls are TRBV7-9 and TRBJ1-1, with D possibly TRBD1 on 5 matching bases. Deletions cut 0 bases from V and 5 bases from J, with 13 bases between. The germline gives CDR1 SEHNR, CDR2 FQNEAQ (reference sequence). This CDR3 has 15 amino acids. The CDR3 region has the DNA TGTGCCAGCAGCTTAGCGACCGGGGCGCGGACTGAAGCTTTCTTT. Amino acids: CASSLATGARTEAFF.

V gene TRBV5-1 combines with J gene TRBJ2-5, with unresolved D. V was shortened by 3 bases and J by 1 base, with 4 bases between the two germline ends. Germline lookup yields CDR1 SGHRS and CDR2 YFSETQ. This CDR3 has 12 amino acids. The CDR3 here is CASSYSQETQYF. The CDR3 nucleotides are TGCGCCAGCAGCTATTCCCAAGAGACCCAGTACTTC.

This clone was detected only a few times. The chain carries TRBV30 and TRBJ2-2; D gene unclear. V lost 4 bases to trimming and J lost 5 bases, with 11 bases between them. CDR3 size: 13 residues. Per the germline V gene, CDR1 is GTSNPN and CDR2 is SVGIG (reference sequence). The CDR3 bases are TGTGCCTGGATGCCCGGACGTACCGGGGAGCTGTTTTTT. Protein sequence: CAWMPGRTGELFF. The entire variable domain, with the rest obtained from reference TRBV30 and TRBJ2-2, is as follows: SQTIHQWPATLVQPVGSPLSLECTVEGTSNPNLYWYRQAAGRGLQLLFYSVGIGQISSEVPQNLSASRPQDRQFILSSKKLLLSDSGFYLCAWMPGRTGELFFGEGSRLTVL.

This clone occurred a few times. This chain joins TRBV2 and TRBJ1-4; tentative D call: TRBD1 (5 bases). V lost 1 base and J lost 7, with 13 bases in between. The germline V gene encodes CDR1 SNHLY and CDR2 FYNNEI. The length of the CDR3 is 15 residues. The CDR3 region has the DNA TGTGCCAGCAGTGAAGAGCGGGGACCTCGTGAAAAACTGTTTTTT. Residues: CASSEERGPREKLFF.

V is TRBV7-9 and J is TRBJ2-7; possible D gene TRBD2, 7 bases. CDR3 length equals 15 residues. V was cut by 6 bases and J by 0 bases, with 15 bases left in between. Germline CDR1 SEHNR, CDR2 FQNEAQ (reference sequence). The CDR3 sequence: CASSPQGGVSYEQYF. The CDR3 nucleotides are TGTGCCAGCAGTCCACAGGGAGGGGTCTCCTACGAGCAGTACTTC.

V gene TRBV5-1 combines with J gene TRBJ1-1; no firm D call. Germline V lookup: CDR1 SGHRS, CDR2 YFSETQ. V was clipped by 4 bases and J by 0 bases, with 13 bases between them. There are 15 residues in the CDR3. The DNA of the CDR3 is TGCGCCAGCAGCGGTTGGGTCGGGATGAACACTGAAGCTTTCTTT. Translated: CASSGWVGMNTEAFF.

In its sample, this clone was seen a few times. The gene calls are TRBV6-1 and TRBJ2-7; D perhaps matches TRBD1 (5 bases). Germline CDR1 reads MNHNS; CDR2 reads SASEGT. There are 14 residues in the CDR3. Trimming shortened V by 4 bases and J by 2 bases, and 12 bases separated the two germline ends. The CDR3 is CASSAARGPYEQYF. CDR3 DNA: TGTGCCAGCAGTGCGGCAAGGGGCCCCTACGAGCAGTACTTC.

The chain joins TRBV28 to TRBJ2-3; a possible D gene is TRBD1 (6 bases). V was trimmed by 4 bases and J by 9 bases, leaving 17 bases between them. The CDR3 is 14 residues long. Germline V gene lookup returns CDR1 MDHEN and CDR2 SYDVKM. The CDR3 here is CASSSSWTALTQYF. Written as DNA, the CDR3 is TGTGCCAGCAGTTCTTCCTGGACAGCCCTCACGCAGTATTTT. Full variable domain (rest looked up from reference TRBV28 and TRBJ2-3): DVKVTQSSRYLVKRTGEKVFLECVQDMDHENMFWYRQDPGLGLRLIYFSYDVKMKEKGDIPEGYSVSREKKERFSLILESASTNQTSMYLCASSSSWTALTQYFGPGTRLTVL.

The rearrangement links TRBV5-1 to TRBJ1-4; 9 bases fit TRBD1. The junction had 5 bases not matched to a gene; V was cut back by 4 bases and J by 4 bases. CDR1 and CDR2 from the germline V gene are SGHRS and YFSETQ. This CDR3 spans 15 amino acids. The CDR3 DNA reads as TGCGCCAGCAGCAGGACAGGGGCGAATAATGAAAAACTGTTTTTT. Translation: CASSRTGANNEKLFF.

This sequence joins TRBV18 and TRBJ1-3; TRBD1 agrees at 9 bases. V lost 1 base to trimming and J lost 4 bases; unmatched junction nucleotides: 5. Germline V gene lookup returns CDR1 KGHSH and CDR2 LQKENI. The CDR3 extends over 16 amino acids. CDR3 DNA sequence: TGTGCCAGCTCACCACAACAGGGGGCGCCCGGAAACACCATATATTTT. Encoded protein: CASSPQQGAPGNTIYF. The full variable domain, with the rest looked up from reference TRBV18 and TRBJ1-3, is NAGVMQNPRHLVRRRGQEARLRCSPMKGHSHVYWYRQLPEEGLKFMVYLQKENIIDESGMPKERFSAEFPKEGPSILRIQQVVRGDSAAYFCASSPQQGAPGNTIYFGEGSWLTVV.

V is TRBV5-4 and J is TRBJ1-6; TRBD1 might be the D (5 bases). The length of the CDR3 is 16 residues. The germline V and J ends were trimmed by 0 bases and 8 bases, with 15 bases remaining between them. Germline lookup yields CDR1 SGHNT and CDR2 YYREEE (reference sequence). The CDR3 nucleotides read TGTGCCAGCAGCTTGGCCCAGGGAGTAGTGGATTCACCCCTCCACTTT. Translated, it gives CASSLAQGVVDSPLHF.